Below, 8 T cell receptor beta chains from the same sample are listed, as sequenced in a study of cytomegalovirus exposure and HLA in healthy donors. Both 60 Vbeta primers and 13 Jbeta primers went into the PCR. Sequencing was performed with immunoSEQ multiplex PCR; in TCRdb, only in-frame clones are kept and a portion is missing. The profile shows about 160,000 clones, 70% to 90% of them singletons. The sequenced sample consisted of PBMCs. The receptors come from a woman aged 25 to 39 in good health and CMV-seropositive.

This clone was detected a few times. The chain combines TRBV19 with TRBJ1-1; 7 nucleotides align to TRBD1. The V gene's germline CDR1 is LNHDA and CDR2 SQIVND (reference sequence). CDR3 length: 13 residues. Trimming at V came to 5 bases and at J to 11 bases, leaving 11 bases not matched to a gene. The CDR3 is CASSSTGRTNAFF. DNA of the CDR3: TGTGCCAGTAGTTCGACAGGGCGCACGAACGCTTTCTTT.

This clone was counted a few times. The chain couples TRBV9 to TRBJ2-3; 8 bases agree with TRBD2. Germline assignment: CDR1 SGDLS and CDR2 YYNGEE. Trimming removed 1 base from V and 3 bases from J; junction bases left unmatched: 10. The CDR3 covers 17 residues. The CDR3 here is CASSVLVGGASTDTQYF. CDR3 nucleotides: TGTGCCAGCAGCGTATTAGTCGGGGGGGCAAGTACAGATACGCAGTATTTT.

The chain recombines TRBV6-5 with TRBJ1-1; a weak D match, TRBD1 (5 bases). This CDR3 has 13 residues. Trimming removed 2 bases at V and 5 bases at J, with 9 bases between. CDR1 is MNHEY, CDR2 SVGAGI, per germline. CDR3 DNA sequence: TGTGCCAGCAGTTACGCAGGGCGGACTGAAGCTTTCTTT. Amino acids: CASSYAGRTEAFF.

This clone was recorded a few times. The V and J genes are TRBV5-4 and TRBJ2-6; the match to TRBD1 covers 7 bases. CDR1 is SGHNT, CDR2 YYREEE, per germline (reference sequence). The CDR3 consists of 14 residues. After removal of 8 bases from V and 2 bases from J, the junction contained 4 bases not matched to a gene. CDR3 DNA: TGTGCCAGTATGACAGGGACTGGGGCCAACGTCCTGACTTTC. This codes for CASMTGTGANVLTF.

The chain joins TRBV27 to TRBJ1-6; possible D gene TRBD1, 5 bases. Germline V gives CDR1 MNHEY, CDR2 SMNVEV (reference sequence). The CDR3 is made up of 13 amino acids. V lost 6 bases, J lost 7 bases, and 10 bases lay in between. CDR3 coding DNA: TGTGCCAGCAGCCCGACAGCCAATTCACCCCTCCACTTT. Translating gives CASSPTANSPLHF.

This chain joins TRBV29-1 and TRBJ1-1, with 11 positions matching TRBD1. CDR1 and CDR2 from the germline V gene are SQVTM and ANQGSEA. This CDR3 contains 13 residues. After removal of 5 bases from V and 5 bases from J, the junction contained 4 bases not matched to a gene. CDR3 nucleotides: TGCAGCGTTACCGGACAGGGGGCGACTGAAGCTTTCTTT. It specifies CSVTGQGATEAFF.

The genes are TRBV9 and TRBJ2-2; 10 nucleotides agree with TRBD2. Germline V lookup: CDR1 SGDLS, CDR2 YYNGEE. V shed 4 bases and J 0 bases; nucleotides not matched to a gene: 6. The CDR3 is 17 amino acids. The CDR3 DNA is TGTGCCAGCAGCCCCGGGACTAGCGTGCCGAACACCGGGGAGCTGTTTTTT. Translated: CASSPGTSVPNTGELFF. Filled out from reference TRBV9 and TRBJ2-2, the complete variable domain reads DSGVTQTPKHLITATGQRVTLRCSPRSGDLSVYWYQQSLDQGLQFLIQYYNGEERAKGNILERFSAQQFPDLHSELNLSSLELGDSALYFCASSPGTSVPNTGELFFGEGSRLTVL.

J is TRBJ2-1 and V is TRBV19; 9 positions agree with TRBD1. Losses at the gene ends were 4 bases for V and 0 bases for J; bases not matched to a gene: 4. The germline gives CDR1 LNHDA, CDR2 SQIVND (reference sequence). The CDR3 loop spans 16 amino acids. This CDR3 reads CASSRRQGVSYNEQFF. CDR3 bases: TGTGCCAGTAGTAGAAGACAGGGGGTCTCCTACAATGAGCAGTTCTTC.